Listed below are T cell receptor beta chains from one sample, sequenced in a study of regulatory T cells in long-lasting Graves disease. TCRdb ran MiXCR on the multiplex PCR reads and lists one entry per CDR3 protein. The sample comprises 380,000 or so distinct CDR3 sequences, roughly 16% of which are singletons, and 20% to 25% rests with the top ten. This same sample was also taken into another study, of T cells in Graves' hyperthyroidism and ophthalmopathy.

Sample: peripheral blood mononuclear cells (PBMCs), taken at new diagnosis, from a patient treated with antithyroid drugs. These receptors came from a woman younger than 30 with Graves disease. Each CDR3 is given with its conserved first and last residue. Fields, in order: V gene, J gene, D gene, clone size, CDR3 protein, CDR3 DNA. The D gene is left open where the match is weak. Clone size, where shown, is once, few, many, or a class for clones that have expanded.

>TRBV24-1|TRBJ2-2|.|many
CATSEAGQYTGELFF
TGTGCCACCAGTGAGGCGGGACAGTACACCGGGGAGCTGTTTTTT
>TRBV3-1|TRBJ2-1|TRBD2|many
CASSQVASGGINEQFF
TGTGCCAGCAGCCAAGTTGCCAGCGGGGGGATAAATGAGCAGTTCTTC
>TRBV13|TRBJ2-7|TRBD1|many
CASSHSTGGVDEQYF
TGTGCCAGCAGCCATTCAACAGGGGGCGTCGACGAGCAGTACTTC
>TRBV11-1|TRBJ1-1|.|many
CADGDEAFF
TGTGCCGACGGGGATGAAGCTTTCTTT
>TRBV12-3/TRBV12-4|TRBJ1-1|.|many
CASGWEGGWSEAFF
TGTGCCAGCGGGTGGGAGGGAGGTTGGTCTGAAGCTTTCTTT
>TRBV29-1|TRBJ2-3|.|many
CSVDVGLDTQYF
TGCAGCGTTGACGTGGGATTGGATACGCAGTATTTT
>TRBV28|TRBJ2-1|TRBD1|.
CASRGRDSPYNEQFF
TGTGCCAGCAGGGGACGGGACAGCCCCTACAATGAGCAGTTCTTC
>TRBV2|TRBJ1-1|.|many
CASTFEGTATEAFF
TGTGCCAGCACTTTCGAGGGCACAGCGACTGAAGCTTTCTTT
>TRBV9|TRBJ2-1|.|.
CASSVVSWGPNEQFF
TGTGCCAGCAGCGTAGTTAGTTGGGGCCCCAATGAGCAGTTCTTC
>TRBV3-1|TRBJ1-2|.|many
CASSHLNYGYTF
TGTGCCAGCAGCCATCTTAACTATGGCTACACCTTC
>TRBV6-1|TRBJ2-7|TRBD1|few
CASRNRGMNEQYF
TGTGCCAGCAGGAACAGGGGGATGAACGAGCAGTACTTC
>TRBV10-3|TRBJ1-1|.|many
CAISPPGGLNTEAFF
TGTGCCATCAGTCCCCCTGGGGGCCTGAACACTGAAGCTTTCTTT
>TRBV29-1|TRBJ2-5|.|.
CSVETRGETQYF
TGCAGCGTAGAGACGCGAGGGGAGACCCAGTACTTC
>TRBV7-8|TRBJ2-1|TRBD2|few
CASSLKRERSEQFF
TGTGCCAGCAGCCTGAAGCGGGAGCGAAGTGAGCAGTTCTTC